This TCR beta chain was identified in a study of Ad26.COV2.S vaccination and SARS-CoV-2 variants. Findings and limits, study-wide: Researchers cautioned that TCR breadth and depth analyses may have underestimated total T cell responses. Reports say spike-specific CD8+ and CD4+ T cell responses covered substantial breadth after vaccination. Vaccine recipients and placebo recipients showed similar non-spike TCR breadth. Spike-specific TCR breadth was greater after Ad26.COV2.S than placebo.

CDR3 length equals 14 residues. CDR1 and CDR2 (germline): SGDLS, YYNGEE. V shed 0 bases and J shed 3 bases, with 9 bases lying between them. This table comes from immunoSEQ multiplex PCR, and its TCRdb copy is limited to in-frame clones, with some not included. Among 87,000 or so clones listed, roughly 85% were seen once. About this clone: What it recognizes is unknown.

The chain couples TRBV9 to TRBJ2-5, with D unclear. The source was peripheral blood, collected after recovery from COVID-19. The sequence was obtained from a human donor who had recovered from COVID-19. The CDR3 coding sequence is TGTGCCAGCAGCGTAGGGGGTTGGGAAGAGACCCAGTACTTC. Amino acids: CASSVGGWEETQYF.